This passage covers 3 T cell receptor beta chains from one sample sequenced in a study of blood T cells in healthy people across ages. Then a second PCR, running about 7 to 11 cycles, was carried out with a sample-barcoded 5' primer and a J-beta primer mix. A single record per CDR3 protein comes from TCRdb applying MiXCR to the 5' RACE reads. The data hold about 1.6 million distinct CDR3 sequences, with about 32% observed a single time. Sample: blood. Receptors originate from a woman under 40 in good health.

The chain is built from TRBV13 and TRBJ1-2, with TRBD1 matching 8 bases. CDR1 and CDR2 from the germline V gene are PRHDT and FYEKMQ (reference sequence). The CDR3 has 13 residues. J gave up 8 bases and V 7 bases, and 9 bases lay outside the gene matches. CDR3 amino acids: CASTKAGGDGYTF. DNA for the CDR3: TGTGCCAGCACCAAAGCAGGGGGCGACGGCTACACCTTC.

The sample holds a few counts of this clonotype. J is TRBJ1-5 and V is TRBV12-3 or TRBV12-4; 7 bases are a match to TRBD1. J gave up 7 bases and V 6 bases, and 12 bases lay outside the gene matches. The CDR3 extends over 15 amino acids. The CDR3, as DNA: TGTGCCAGCAGCTCTAACGACAGGGATCGACAGCCCCAGCATTTT. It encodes CASSSNDRDRQPQHF.

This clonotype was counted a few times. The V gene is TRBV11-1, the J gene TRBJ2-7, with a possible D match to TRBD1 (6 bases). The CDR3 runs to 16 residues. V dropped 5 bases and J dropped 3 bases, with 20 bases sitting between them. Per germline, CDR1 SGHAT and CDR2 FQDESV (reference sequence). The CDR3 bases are TGTGCCAGCAGCCCTAGTGGGACAACTGTTGGCTACGAGCAGTACTTC. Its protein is CASSPSGTTVGYEQYF.